This T cell receptor beta chain was recorded in a study of CD4+ T cells in melanoma. Broader study findings: In melanoma, neoantigen-specific CD4+ T cells reportedly differed in differentiation state.

Regarding this clone: Its antigen is not identified.

Some clones are missing from TCRdb's copy, which holds only in-frame ones; the method was immunoSEQ multiplex PCR. The sample comprises about 140,000 clones, over 90% of which are singletons, and approximately 1.5% rests with the top ten. Germline assignment: CDR1 SGHTA and CDR2 FQGNSA. The CDR3 length is 18 residues. J was trimmed by 7 bases and V by 5 bases; bases with no gene match: 17. The V and J genes are TRBV7-2 and TRBJ2-1, with TRBD1 identical over 10 bases. The TCR originated in a human donor with melanoma. This CDR3 is CASSPRLQGQGLGNEQFF. The CDR3 DNA reads TGTGCCAGCAGCCCGCGTTTACAGGGACAGGGGTTGGGAAATGAGCAGTTCTTC.